This record covers a single T cell receptor beta chain. Its target is unknown. The sample belongs to a study of shared clonotypes between healthy human individuals. The protocol was immunoSEQ multiplex PCR, while the TCRdb copy is restricted to in-frame clones and leaves out a portion. The repertoire holds some 2,400,000 clones, with about 94% as singletons. Points from the study as a whole: Sharing across four donors was highest in naive CD4 (around 5%) and lowest in memory CD8 (approximately 0.4%).

The CDR3 is 18 amino acids. Germline CDR1 reads KGHSY; CDR2 reads FQNENV. The ends were cut back, 3 bases at V and 0 bases at J, with 18 bases in the middle. The sample was naive CD4+ T cells sorted from blood. Regarding subset: CD45RA+ positively selected. The sequence derives from a man between 18 and 29 years old in good health. The rearrangement joins TRBV16 to TRBJ1-3; maybe TRBD1 (5 bases). CDR3 DNA sequence: TGTGCCAGCAGCCATCCCGAGGGGAGTAGGTACTCTGGAAACACCATATATTTT. Its translation: CASSHPEGSRYSGNTIYF.